The next 21 T cell receptor beta chains were all read from a single sample in a study of regulatory T cells in long-lasting Graves disease. The time point: persistent/refractory GD, antithyroid drugs over 5 years with positive TRAb. Preparation of the TCR library used RNA extracted from PBMCs. CDR3 regions were amplified by Arm-PCR using iRepertoire HTBI primers to build TCR beta libraries. TCRdb reanalysed the multiplex PCR reads using MiXCR and keeps one entry per CDR3 protein. The data contain approximately 400,000 distinct CDR3 sequences, 23% of them singletons. The specimen comprised peripheral blood mononuclear cells (PBMCs), sampled when the disease was refractory, from a patient treated with antithyroid drugs. Receptors were obtained from a female donor with Graves disease.

Many counts were recorded for this clonotype. The chain has TRBV6-5 and TRBJ1-2, with TRBD1 identical over 9 bases. Germline loops: CDR1 MNHEY, CDR2 SVGAGI. J lost 7 bases, V lost 0 bases, and 3 bases had no gene match. The CDR3 has 14 residues. The CDR3 spells CASSYSTGGGGYTF. CDR3 sequence (DNA): TGTGCCAGCAGTTACTCCACAGGGGGCGGTGGCTACACCTTC.

This clonotype was seen many times. J is TRBJ1-2 and V is TRBV28; the D gene is possibly TRBD1 (6 bases). Trimming removed 5 bases at V and 7 bases at J, with 17 bases between. This CDR3 contains 14 residues. The V gene's germline CDR1 is MDHEN and CDR2 SYDVKM. DNA for the CDR3: TGTGCCAGCAGTGTACAGGGCAGGACGGTTGGCTACACCTTC. This sequence encodes CASSVQGRTVGYTF.

This clonotype has a count of ten or more. The CDR3 nucleotides read TGTGCCAGCAGCCATTGGGCGGGTGAAGCTTTCTTT. It yields the protein CASSHWAGEAFF. This sequence joins TRBV7-8 and TRBJ1-1; D is undetermined. Germline V gives CDR1 SGHVS, CDR2 FQNEAQ. Trimming removed 5 bases from V and 7 bases from J, with 11 bases in between. There are 12 residues in the CDR3.

The V and J genes are TRBV7-9 and TRBJ2-7; 12 bases fit TRBD2. CDR3 size: 17 residues. The trim removed 3 bases at V and 4 bases at J, leaving 10 bases unmatched. Germline V gene data show CDR1 as SEHNR and CDR2 as FQNEAQ (reference sequence). CDR3 region: CASSLATGGLAGYEQYF. The CDR3 DNA is TGTGCCAGCAGCTTGGCAACGGGAGGACTAGCGGGATACGAGCAGTACTTC.

V gene TRBV19 combines with J gene TRBJ1-2; D may be TRBD1 (5 bases). Germline V gene sequence: CDR1 LNHDA, CDR2 SQIVND (reference sequence). The CDR3 spans 13 residues. Deletions cut 5 bases from V and 5 bases from J, with 12 bases between. This CDR3 reads CASSFAGRYGYTF. CDR3 DNA: TGTGCCAGTAGTTTTGCAGGGAGGTATGGCTACACCTTC.

The chain uses TRBV6-1 and TRBJ2-5, with 7 bases matching TRBD2. Germline CDR1 is MNHNS and CDR2 is SASEGT. CDR3 length: 15 amino acids. Trimming took 6 bases from V and 5 from J; bases not matched to a gene: 12. CDR3: CASRRLREGRETQYF. The CDR3 DNA is TGTGCCAGCAGGAGGTTGAGGGAGGGGCGGGAGACCCAGTACTTC.

Many counts were recorded for this clonotype. This chain joins TRBV11-2 and TRBJ1-4, with D possibly being TRBD1 (6 bases). CDR3 size: 14 residues. The germline V gene has CDR1 SGHAT and CDR2 FQNNGV. Trimming cost V 2 bases and J 8 bases, with 12 bases left between them. CDR3 protein: CASSLRRQAEKLFF. As DNA, the CDR3 is TGTGCCAGCAGCTTAAGGAGACAGGCAGAAAAACTGTTTTTT.

This clonotype was found a few times. The chain uses TRBV7-2 and TRBJ2-7; possibly TRBD1 for D (5 bases). Deletions cut 8 bases from V and 7 bases from J, with 18 bases between. In germline, CDR1 is SGHTA, CDR2 FQGNSA. This CDR3 contains 13 residues. The CDR3: CASSVGHRWEQYF. CDR3 sequence (DNA): TGTGCCAGCTCGGTCGGACACCGTTGGGAGCAGTACTTC.

V gene TRBV5-6 combines with J gene TRBJ2-7; D gene unclear. The CDR3 totals 13 residues. Germline CDR1 is SGHDT and CDR2 is YYEEEE. Trimming left V 4 bases short and J 6 bases short, with 14 bases between. In DNA, the CDR3 is TGTGCCAGCAGCCCGGTTCCTATTTCCGAGCAGTACTTC. Translation: CASSPVPISEQYF. The full variable domain, in which reference TRBV5-6 and TRBJ2-7 provide the parts outside the CDR3, is DAGVTQSPTHLIKTRGQQVTLRCSPKSGHDTVSWYQQALGQGPQFIFQYYEEEERQRGNFPDRFSGHQFPNYSSELNVNALLLGDSALYLCASSPVPISEQYFGPGTRLTVT.

This clonotype has ten or more counts. The chain joins TRBV5-1 to TRBJ1-1; TRBD1 is a possible D gene (5 bases). Trimming removed 4 bases from V and 3 bases from J, with 13 bases in between. Per germline, CDR1 SGHRS and CDR2 YFSETQ. This CDR3 region has 14 residues. The CDR3 region is CASSGGTGYTEAFF. CDR3 bases: TGCGCCAGCAGCGGCGGGACTGGGTACACTGAAGCTTTCTTT.

This clonotype was observed a few times. The rearrangement joins TRBV3-1 to TRBJ2-7; 10 bases are shared with TRBD1. This CDR3 contains 15 residues. The V segment lost 4 bases and the J segment 5 bases; nucleotides outside the gene matches: 8. The germline CDR1 and CDR2 sequences are LGHDT and YNNKEL (reference sequence). The CDR3 DNA follows: TGTGCCAGCAGCCGCTGGGACAGGGGAGGTAACGAGCAGTACTTC. Protein: CASSRWDRGGNEQYF.

The chain recombines TRBV6-1 with TRBJ2-2; D not certain. Between the trimmed V and J ends, which lost 6 bases and 4 bases, there was a span of 24 bases. From germline, CDR1 is MNHNS and CDR2 SASEGT. The CDR3 is 18 residues long. CDR3 loop: CASSSRPLSQSRTGELFF. CDR3 bases: TGTGCCAGCAGCTCACGCCCCCTGAGCCAAAGCCGCACCGGGGAGCTGTTTTTT.

The chain couples TRBV2 to TRBJ2-5; 7 bases match TRBD1. V shed 2 bases and J 5 bases; nucleotides not matched to a gene: 11. CDR1 and CDR2 (germline): SNHLY, FYNNEI. This CDR3 is 16 amino acids long. The CDR3 reads CASSETDRERDETQYF. As DNA, the CDR3 is TGTGCCAGCAGTGAAACCGACAGGGAACGAGACGAGACCCAGTACTTC.

This clonotype has a handful of counts. The J gene is TRBJ2-7, the V gene TRBV5-1; D possibly corresponds to TRBD2 (5 bases). CDR3 size: 15 residues. Germline CDR1 SGHRS, CDR2 YFSETQ. V lost 6 bases, J lost 1 base, and 17 bases lay in between. CDR3 in amino acids: CASTMELGVSYEQYF. The CDR3 DNA sequence: TGCGCCAGCACCATGGAGCTGGGAGTTTCCTACGAGCAGTACTTC.

The gene calls are TRBV6-1 and TRBJ2-7; no firm D call. This CDR3 spans 12 amino acids. Germline V lookup: CDR1 MNHNS, CDR2 SASEGT. Deletions cut 11 bases from V and 5 bases from J, with 16 bases between. This chain's CDR3 is CACLLPSDEQYF. CDR3 in DNA: TGTGCCTGTCTCCTCCCCTCGGACGAGCAGTACTTC.

This clonotype was detected a few times. V is TRBV6-2 or TRBV6-3 and J is TRBJ2-5, with D perhaps matching TRBD1 or TRBD2 (5 bases each). The germline V gene has CDR1 MNHEY and CDR2 SVGEGT. The CDR3 is 14 residues long. V gave up 3 bases and J gave up 5 bases, with 13 bases separating them. The CDR3 bases are TGTGCCAGCAGTTATTCCGGGACCTGGGAGACCCAGTACTTC. It translates to CASSYSGTWETQYF.

V and J are TRBV2 and TRBJ2-5, with 9 bases aligning to TRBD1. V gave up 6 bases and J gave up 4 bases; unmatched junction bases: 9. The germline V gene has CDR1 SNHLY and CDR2 FYNNEI. The CDR3 runs 15 residues. The CDR3 region has the DNA TGTGCCAGCAGGCAGAACAGGGGGCGGGGAGAGACCCAGTACTTC. Translation: CASRQNRGRGETQYF.

The chain couples TRBV20-1 to TRBJ2-7, with D perhaps being TRBD1 or TRBD2 (5 bases each). Germline V gives CDR1 DFQATT, CDR2 SNEGSKA (reference sequence). V was shortened by 6 bases and J by 1 base, with 10 bases between the two germline ends. This CDR3 comprises 12 residues. The CDR3 is CSARDLSYEQYF. Here the CDR3 DNA reads TGCAGTGCACGGGACCTATCCTACGAGCAGTACTTC.

The table lists this clonotype with many counts. The chain couples TRBV28 to TRBJ1-6; D possibly corresponds to TRBD1 (6 bases). The length of the CDR3 is 15 residues. Germline loops: CDR1 MDHEN, CDR2 SYDVKM. The germline V and J ends were trimmed by 7 bases and 12 bases, with 22 bases remaining between them. The CDR3: CASTDRPPGARPLHF. CDR3 coding DNA: TGTGCCAGCACTGACCGACCCCCGGGGGCGAGACCCCTCCACTTT. Full variable domain (remainder filled in from reference TRBV28 and TRBJ1-6): DVKVTQSSRYLVKRTGEKVFLECVQDMDHENMFWYRQDPGLGLRLIYFSYDVKMKEKGDIPEGYSVSREKKERFSLILESASTNQTSMYLCASTDRPPGARPLHFGNGTRLTVT.

J is TRBJ2-5 and V is TRBV28, with TRBD1 matching over 7 bases. CDR1 and CDR2 from the germline V gene are MDHEN and SYDVKM. V shed 7 bases and J 3 bases; nucleotides not matched to a gene: 5. This CDR3 has 13 amino acids. Here the CDR3 DNA reads TGTGCCAGCACCCACGACAGGGAAGAGACCCAGTACTTC. It is translated as CASTHDREETQYF.

J is TRBJ2-6 and V is TRBV7-3, with a possible D match to TRBD1 (6 bases). Deletions cut 3 bases from V and 2 bases from J, with 8 bases between. The CDR3 consists of 15 residues. The germline V gene encodes CDR1 SGHTA and CDR2 FQGTGA. The CDR3 here is CASSFRGPGANVLTF. The CDR3 DNA reads as TGTGCCAGCAGCTTCAGGGGCCCTGGGGCCAACGTCCTGACTTTC.